This T cell receptor beta chain was sequenced for a study of monozygotic twins with inflammatory bowel disease. Findings and caveats of the study: Twins with IBD were found to have lower TCRbeta diversity (inverse Simpson) than healthy co-twins. Clonotype sharing was lower in IBD patients than healthy twins, most markedly with disease activity.

About 3.5 ug of total RNA went into each TCR library. A template switching step added UMIs, each with a 6-nucleotide sample barcode. TCRdb re-called the 5' RACE reads; every CDR3 protein appears as one record, without DNA. The sample includes roughly 160,000 distinct CDR3 sequences. In the case of this clonotype: Its specificity is not known.

The source of this sequence is a human donor with ulcerative colitis or Crohn's disease, or a healthy co-twin of an affected twin (not recorded which). Sequenced material: blood.

This CDR3 reads CATRAQGLSYEQYF. V usage is TRBV15 and J usage is TRBJ2-7; as DNA is missing, the TRBD1 call by TCRdb cannot be tested. Germline V gene lookup returns CDR1 LNHNV and CDR2 YYDKDF (reference sequence). The CDR3 is 14 residues long.